A single sample gave rise to the 23 T cell receptor beta chains below, sequenced in a study of blood T cell repertoires in COVID-19. Repertoires were generated with immunoSEQ multiplex PCR, while TCRdb's copy carries only in-frame clones and drops some. Here the sample spans about 160,000 clones, 81% being singletons. Specimen: PBMCs or T cells enriched from blood (not recorded which). The receptors were gathered from a woman aged 40 to 50 with acute COVID-19.

The rearrangement uses TRBV5-4 and TRBJ1-2; 10 bases line up with TRBD1. The CDR3 has 15 residues. After removal of 6 bases from V and 7 bases from J, the junction contained 12 bases not matched to a gene. Germline V gene data show CDR1 as SGHNT and CDR2 as YYREEE (reference sequence). The DNA of the CDR3 is TGTGCCAGCACCCTATCCGGGACAGGGGATGGTGGCTACACCTTC. Protein: CASTLSGTGDGGYTF.

V is TRBV11-2 and J is TRBJ2-1, with TRBD2 matching over 11 bases. Looked up from germline, CDR1 is SGHAT and CDR2 is FQNNGV. V dropped 5 bases and J dropped 4; count of bases not matched to a gene: 4. The CDR3 consists of 15 residues. In DNA form, the CDR3 reads TGTGCCAGCAGCAATCGACTAGCGGGATACAATGAGCAGTTCTTC. It encodes CASSNRLAGYNEQFF. Supplemented by reference TRBV11-2 and TRBJ2-1, the full variable domain reads EAGVAQSPRYKIIEKRQSVAFWCNPISGHATLYWYQQILGQGPKLLIQFQNNGVVDDSQLPKDRFSAERLKGVDSTLKIQPAKLEDSAVYLCASSNRLAGYNEQFFGPGTRLTVL.

CDR3 in amino acids: CASSRSNQGTGELFF. CDR3 nucleotides: TGTGCCAGCAGCCGATCAAATCAGGGCACCGGGGAGCTGTTTTTT. The chain joins TRBV11-2 to TRBJ2-2; possibly TRBD1 for D (5 bases). Germline CDR1 is SGHAT and CDR2 is FQNNGV. The germline V and J ends were trimmed by 5 bases and 4 bases, with 14 bases remaining between them. This CDR3 is built from 15 residues.

V usage is TRBV5-1 and J usage is TRBJ2-3; 11 nucleotides match TRBD2. The CDR3 is 19 amino acids. CDR1 and CDR2 (germline): SGHRS, YFSETQ. With 0 bases clipped from V and 2 bases from J, the junction kept 11 bases outside the gene matches. CDR3 nucleotide sequence: TGCGCCAGCAGCTTGGTACCCTTCCGACTAGCGGGGTACACAGATACGCAGTATTTT. Translation: CASSLVPFRLAGYTDTQYF.

J is TRBJ2-1 and V is TRBV7-9; 11 bases are a match to TRBD1. The junction had 9 bases not matched to a gene; V was cut back by 2 bases and J by 3 bases. The CDR3 extends over 18 amino acids. The germline V gene encodes CDR1 SEHNR and CDR2 FQNEAQ (reference sequence). The CDR3 DNA reads TGTGCCAGCAGCTTAAGTTGGGGACAGGGGGACGGCTACAATGAGCAGTTCTTC. Amino acid sequence: CASSLSWGQGDGYNEQFF.

The chain recombines TRBV5-1 with TRBJ2-3; 9 nucleotides align to TRBD2. J gave up 0 bases and V 6 bases, and 8 bases lay outside the gene matches. The CDR3 contains 16 residues. Per germline, CDR1 SGHRS and CDR2 YFSETQ. CDR3 coding DNA: TGCGCCAGCATCCCTACAGCGGGAGGTAGCACAGATACGCAGTATTTT. It codes for CASIPTAGGSTDTQYF.

The genes are TRBV3-1 (or the pseudogene TRBV3-2) and TRBJ1-2; 9 bases align to TRBD1. Per the germline V gene, CDR1 is LGHDT and CDR2 is YNNKEL (reference sequence). V lost 4 bases, J lost 8 bases, and 5 bases stayed unmatched. The CDR3 is 13 amino acids. CDR3 residues: CASSRTGGEGYTF. Written as DNA, the CDR3 is TGTGCCAGCAGCCGCACAGGGGGCGAGGGCTACACCTTC.

CDR3 sequence (DNA): TGTGCCAGCAGTTCCAGTCGGCCCCCGGGAGGGAATGAGCAGTTCTTC. Translation gives CASSSSRPPGGNEQFF. This sequence joins TRBV11-3 and TRBJ2-1; 8 positions match TRBD2. The CDR3 spans 16 residues. From germline, CDR1 is SGHNT and CDR2 YENEEA. The trim removed 6 bases at V and 7 bases at J, leaving 14 bases unmatched.

This chain links TRBV4-2 with TRBJ2-3; 8 bases match TRBD1. The V segment lost 0 bases and the J segment 11 bases; nucleotides outside the gene matches: 13. Germline V CDR1 and CDR2: LGHNA, YNFKEQ. The CDR3 contains 16 residues. DNA for the CDR3: TGTGCCAGCAGCCAAGATCTTTTCCTTTCGGGACAGGTGCAGTATTTT. This encodes CASSQDLFLSGQVQYF.

This rearrangement joins TRBV6-1 to TRBJ1-1; no clear D. In germline, CDR1 is MNHNS, CDR2 SASEGT. V was shortened by 2 bases and J by 6 bases, with 10 bases between the two germline ends. This CDR3 comprises 13 residues. The CDR3 here is CASSERETAEAFF. The CDR3 nucleotides are TGTGCCAGCAGTGAACGGGAGACCGCTGAAGCTTTCTTT.

The chain is built from TRBV5-6 and TRBJ1-2, with 7 bases aligning to TRBD1. J gave up 2 bases and V 6 bases, and 10 bases lay outside the gene matches. Germline V CDR1 and CDR2: SGHDT, YYEEEE. CDR3 length: 15 residues. In DNA, the CDR3 is TGTGCCAGCATCACCTCCGACAGGGTCAACTATGGCTACACCTTC. Protein: CASITSDRVNYGYTF.

This chain links TRBV7-9 with TRBJ1-5; D gene uncertain. With 1 base removed from V and 2 bases from J, the gap between germline ends came to 9 bases. This CDR3 comprises 15 residues. In germline, CDR1 is SEHNR, CDR2 FQNEAQ (reference sequence). The CDR3: CASSLGGFGNQPQHF. The CDR3 region has the DNA TGTGCCAGCAGCTTAGGAGGGTTTGGCAATCAGCCCCAGCATTTT.

The J gene is TRBJ1-4, the V gene TRBV5-1; 7 positions agree with TRBD1. CDR3 length: 15 residues. V trimming: 1 base; J trimming: 3 bases; junction bases outside the gene matches: 3. Germline CDR1 and CDR2: SGHRS and YFSETQ. The CDR3 bases are TGCGCCAGCAGCTTGTCCGGGACAGCTAATGAAAAACTGTTTTTT. Protein product: CASSLSGTANEKLFF.

This chain connects TRBV19 to TRBJ1-1; 7 nucleotides agree with TRBD1. This CDR3 has 15 residues. The V segment lost 2 bases and the J segment 4 bases; nucleotides outside the gene matches: 7. Germline assignment: CDR1 LNHDA and CDR2 SQIVND (reference sequence). In nucleotides, the CDR3 is TGTGCCAGTAGTATATTAGGGGGCGGTCCCACTGAAGCTTTCTTT. Translated: CASSILGGGPTEAFF.

This rearrangement joins TRBV19 to TRBJ1-2; 7 nucleotides line up with TRBD1. The CDR3 totals 15 residues. Trimming took 3 bases from V and 8 from J; bases not matched to a gene: 12. The germline V gene encodes CDR1 LNHDA and CDR2 SQIVND (reference sequence). In DNA, the CDR3 is TGTGCCAGTAGTATGACAGGGTTAGGAGTCGGCGGCTACACCTTC. Amino acids: CASSMTGLGVGGYTF.

The chain joins TRBV2 to TRBJ2-2, with D perhaps matching TRBD2 (6 bases). From germline, CDR1 is SNHLY and CDR2 FYNNEI. The CDR3 contains 15 residues. V dropped 4 bases and J dropped 4 bases, with 13 bases sitting between them. The CDR3 protein is CASSVGGRGTGELFF. Written as DNA, the CDR3 is TGTGCCAGCAGTGTGGGGGGTCGCGGCACCGGGGAGCTGTTTTTT.

The chain has TRBV6-5 and TRBJ1-5, with 7 bases fitting TRBD1. J was trimmed by 0 bases and V by 6 bases; bases with no gene match: 8. There are 16 residues in the CDR3. From germline, CDR1 is MNHEY and CDR2 SVGAGI. The CDR3 loop is CASSYGTVNSNQPQHF. The CDR3 DNA sequence: TGTGCCAGCAGCTACGGGACAGTTAATAGCAATCAGCCCCAGCATTTT.

This chain joins TRBV13 and TRBJ1-1; 7 bases map to TRBD1. The germline gives CDR1 PRHDT, CDR2 FYEKMQ (reference sequence). This CDR3 has 13 amino acids. V lost 3 bases, J lost 7 bases, and 5 bases stayed unmatched. The CDR3 DNA reads TGTGCCAGCAGCTTCGACAGGGTAGGTGAAGCTTTCTTT. Encoded protein: CASSFDRVGEAFF.

This sequence joins TRBV6-5 and TRBJ2-2, with 11 nucleotides matching TRBD2. Germline V gives CDR1 MNHEY, CDR2 SVGAGI. Trimming cost V 6 bases and J 5 bases; bases outside gene matches: 5. There are 15 residues in the CDR3. Here the CDR3 DNA reads TGTGCCAGCAGAGGACTAGCGGGTCGGACCGGGGAGCTGTTTTTT. It yields the protein CASRGLAGRTGELFF.

The chain carries TRBV2 and TRBJ2-1, with 10 positions matching TRBD2. V trimming: 8 bases; J trimming: 3 bases; junction bases outside the gene matches: 7. This CDR3 contains 15 residues. CDR1 is SNHLY and CDR2 is FYNNEI in the germline V gene. CDR3 bases: TGTGCCAGCTCTGGGACTAGCGCTATCTACAATGAGCAGTTCTTC. This translates into CASSGTSAIYNEQFF.

This clone was found a few times. This chain links TRBV24-1 with TRBJ2-7; D is possibly TRBD1 (6 bases). V gave up 0 bases and J gave up 3 bases, with 17 bases separating them. Germline V gene lookup returns CDR1 KGHDR and CDR2 SFDVKD. There are 17 residues in the CDR3. Here the CDR3 reads CATSDLPRDKPNYEQYF. The CDR3 DNA reads as TGTGCCACCAGTGATTTGCCCCGGGACAAACCAAACTACGAGCAGTACTTC.

The rearrangement joins TRBV24-1 to TRBJ2-5, with 7 bases matching TRBD2. Trimming took 2 bases from V and 2 from J; bases not matched to a gene: 10. CDR1 and CDR2 from the germline V gene are KGHDR and SFDVKD. The CDR3 loop spans 17 amino acids. The chain's CDR3 is CATSDSIPLGGQETQYF. CDR3 nucleotides: TGTGCCACCAGTGATTCCATTCCTTTGGGGGGGCAAGAGACCCAGTACTTC.

This clone has only a few counts. The chain employs TRBV9 and TRBJ1-4, with a tentative D call TRBD1 (5 bases). The V end lost 3 bases, the J end lost 0 bases, and 18 bases lay between the germline ends. Looked up from germline, CDR1 is SGDLS and CDR2 is YYNGEE. This CDR3 has 18 amino acids. The CDR3: CASSAAGQMLPTNEKLFF. The CDR3 DNA reads as TGTGCCAGCAGCGCCGCGGGGCAGATGCTACCAACTAATGAAAAACTGTTTTTT.